The 32 T cell receptor beta chains given below trace back to one sample, sequenced in a study of shared clonotypes between healthy human individuals. Terminally differentiated effector memory CD45RA+ cells were left out of the naive CD8 fraction, which was CD45RO-negative and positively selected for CCR7. Profiling relied on immunoSEQ multiplex PCR, and the TCRdb table lists in-frame clones only, not all of them. The profile shows around 1.9 million clones, around 95% of them singletons. Sequenced: naive CD8+ T cells from PBMCs. These receptors all come from a man younger than 35 in good health. Some clones in this sample may be carry-over from other donors' samples.

This clone has only one observation. This chain uses TRBV4-3 with TRBJ1-2; possible D gene TRBD1, 5 bases. Germline lookup yields CDR1 LGHNA and CDR2 YSLEER. Between the trimmed V and J ends, which lost 6 bases and 6 bases, there was a span of 14 bases. The CDR3 spans 13 residues. The CDR3: CASSVRVGDGYTF. The CDR3 DNA sequence: TGCGCCAGCAGTGTTAGGGTGGGGGATGGCTACACCTTC.

V usage is TRBV6-5 and J usage is TRBJ2-3, with 8 bases lining up with TRBD1. The V gene's germline CDR1 is MNHEY and CDR2 SVGAGI. CDR3 length: 15 amino acids. V shed 2 bases and J 5 bases; nucleotides not matched to a gene: 6. CDR3 bases: TGTGCCAGCAGTTACATCAGGGGGCCGGGAGATACGCAGTATTTT. Translating it yields CASSYIRGPGDTQYF.

This chain joins TRBV9 and TRBJ1-2; D is uncertain. V was cut by 3 bases and J by 7 bases, with 13 bases left in between. CDR3 size: 13 residues. Germline CDR1 and CDR2: SGDLS and YYNGEE. In nucleotides, the CDR3 is TGTGCCAGCAGCGGGGCCTCCGGGCCTGGCTACACCTTC. Its protein is CASSGASGPGYTF.

V usage is TRBV27 and J usage is TRBJ2-1; 10 bases fit TRBD1. CDR3 length equals 16 residues. Germline V lookup: CDR1 MNHEY, CDR2 SMNVEV (reference sequence). The V and J ends lost 5 bases and 7 bases, in that order; junction bases with no gene match: 11. The CDR3 loop is CASSLLTGTGVNEQFF. The CDR3 coding sequence is TGTGCCAGCAGTCTTCTAACCGGGACAGGGGTGAATGAGCAGTTCTTC.

This rearrangement joins TRBV27 to TRBJ2-4; TRBD2 matches 8 bases. Germline trimming cut 6 bases from V and 5 bases from J; bases unmatched to any gene: 9. Germline assignment: CDR1 MNHEY and CDR2 SMNVEV (reference sequence). This CDR3 is 15 amino acids long. In DNA form, the CDR3 reads TGTGCCAGCAGCAAATTTAGCGGGACTGAAAACATTCAGTACTTC. Translation: CASSKFSGTENIQYF.

V usage is TRBV2 and J usage is TRBJ2-2, with 9 bases that match TRBD1. The germline V gene has CDR1 SNHLY and CDR2 FYNNEI. This CDR3 is built from 16 residues. Trimming at V came to 4 bases and at J to 5 bases, leaving 8 bases not matched to a gene. DNA for the CDR3: TGTGCCAGCAGTGCGCCGGGACAGGGACCTACCGGGGAGCTGTTTTTT. Protein: CASSAPGQGPTGELFF.

The chain combines TRBV11-2 with TRBJ2-2; D is uncertain. Germline CDR1 and CDR2: SGHAT and FQNNGV. There are 11 residues in the CDR3. Trimming left V 7 bases short and J 4 bases short, with 4 bases between. CDR3 sequence reads: CASIRTGELFF. The CDR3 DNA follows: TGTGCCAGCATCCGCACCGGGGAGCTGTTTTTT.

This clone was picked up a small number of times. The gene calls are TRBV27 and TRBJ1-5; D is undetermined. The length of the CDR3 is 13 residues. Between the trimmed V and J ends, which lost 6 bases and 4 bases, there was a span of 10 bases. CDR1 and CDR2 from the germline V gene are MNHEY and SMNVEV (reference sequence). CDR3 sequence: CASSIGQNQPQHF. The CDR3 DNA reads as TGTGCCAGCAGCATAGGGCAAAATCAGCCCCAGCATTTT.

The chain joins TRBV7-2 to TRBJ2-2; the D gene is possibly TRBD1 (6 bases). V lost 1 base to trimming and J lost 4 bases, with 19 bases between them. The CDR3 is made up of 18 amino acids. In germline, CDR1 is SGHTA, CDR2 FQGNSA. The CDR3 reads CASSLVWDTDFPTGELFF. For the CDR3, the DNA is TGTGCCAGCAGCTTAGTTTGGGACACCGACTTTCCCACCGGGGAGCTGTTTTTT.

This chain joins TRBV7-9 and TRBJ2-7; a weak D match, TRBD2 (5 bases). The germline gives CDR1 SEHNR, CDR2 FQNEAQ (reference sequence). This CDR3 spans 17 amino acids. Trimming took off 8 bases at V and 1 base at J, with 24 bases between the two ends. CDR3: CASGEMTDYPFSYEQYF. The CDR3 nucleotides are TGTGCCAGCGGCGAGATGACCGACTACCCTTTTTCCTACGAGCAGTACTTC.

The chain has TRBV18 and TRBJ2-7; TRBD1 agrees at 11 bases. V lost 0 bases, J lost 4 bases, and 8 bases stayed unmatched. The CDR3 is 17 residues long. Germline V gene lookup returns CDR1 KGHSH and CDR2 LQKENI. CDR3 amino acids: CASSPPIRTGGRYEQYF. The CDR3 DNA is TGTGCCAGCTCACCACCAATTAGGACAGGGGGCCGGTACGAGCAGTACTTC.

This chain joins TRBV23-1 and TRBJ2-3; D possibly corresponds to TRBD2 (6 bases). TRBV23-1 is an ORF for which the function is uncertain. V lost 8 bases, J lost 2 bases, and 14 bases lay in between. The CDR3 is made up of 14 amino acids. The CDR3 DNA follows: TGCGCCAGCCGGGGGAGCTCGTACACAGATACGCAGTATTTT. Translating it yields CASRGSSYTDTQYF.

DNA of the CDR3: TGTGCCAGCAGCTTGGGGCCACGTGGCTCTGGAAACACCATATATTTT. Protein sequence: CASSLGPRGSGNTIYF. The V call is TRBV5-4, the J call TRBJ1-3, with D hard to call. V was trimmed by 0 bases and J by 0 bases, leaving 10 bases between them. Per germline, CDR1 SGHNT and CDR2 YYREEE (reference sequence). CDR3 length: 16 residues.

This chain links TRBV21-1 with TRBJ2-7; TRBD2 reflects the table's D call only, with no check against the DNA. TRBV21-1 is marked as a pseudogene. The CDR3 contains 16 residues. For the CDR3, the DNA is TGTGCCAGCAGCAACCCTAGATGGACTAACCCCTACGAGCAGTACTTC. Translated, it gives CASSNPRWTNPYEQYF.

This clone was counted once. CDR3 residues: CASSEFLHRTGKYEQYF. The CDR3 DNA reads TGTGCCAGCAGTGAATTCCTACATAGGACAGGGAAATACGAGCAGTACTTC. The J gene is TRBJ2-7, the V gene TRBV6-1; 8 bases fit TRBD1. The germline CDR1 and CDR2 sequences are MNHNS and SASEGT. V shed 2 bases and J 4 bases; nucleotides not matched to a gene: 13. The CDR3 has 17 amino acids.

V is TRBV7-6 and J is TRBJ2-3; 8 nucleotides match TRBD2. Germline V gives CDR1 SGHVS, CDR2 FNYEAQ. The CDR3 spans 17 residues. J gave up 2 bases and V 5 bases, and 12 bases lay outside the gene matches. CDR3 in DNA: TGTGCCAGCAGCACACCTCGGGGGGGTGAGGCCACAGATACGCAGTATTTT. Protein: CASSTPRGGEATDTQYF. The full variable domain, rest sourced from reference TRBV7-6 and TRBJ2-3, is GAGVSQSPRYKVTKRGQDVALRCDPISGHVSLYWYRQALGQGPEFLTYFNYEAQQDKSGLPNDRFSAERPEGSISTLTIQRTEQRDSAMYRCASSTPRGGEATDTQYFGPGTRLTVL.

This chain connects TRBV9 to TRBJ1-2, with TRBD1 matching 10 bases. The V segment lost 3 bases and the J segment 3 bases; nucleotides outside the gene matches: 14. The length of the CDR3 is 18 residues. Germline CDR1 and CDR2: SGDLS and YYNGEE. CDR3 bases: TGTGCCAGCAGCGCCCCCCGGGACAGGGGAGAGGACGACTATGGCTACACCTTC. It translates to CASSAPRDRGEDDYGYTF.

The chain uses TRBV19 and TRBJ2-7, with D possibly being TRBD1 (6 bases). From germline, CDR1 is LNHDA and CDR2 SQIVND (reference sequence). There are 14 residues in the CDR3. V lost 0 bases and J lost 4, with 10 bases in between. CDR3 DNA sequence: TGTGCCAGTAGTATAGATGGGGGCGCTTACGAGCAGTACTTC. Amino acids: CASSIDGGAYEQYF.

The chain combines TRBV28 with TRBJ2-7; 14 bases match TRBD2. Germline lookup yields CDR1 MDHEN and CDR2 SYDVKM. The CDR3 has 18 amino acids. V dropped 5 bases and J dropped 3; count of bases not matched to a gene: 12. The CDR3 DNA reads TGTGCCAGCAGTCCGGGACTAGCGGGAGTTACAGGATACTACGAGCAGTACTTC. Its protein is CASSPGLAGVTGYYEQYF.

The table lists this clone with a count of one. This sequence joins TRBV25-1 and TRBJ2-7; D is undetermined. This CDR3 has 13 residues. CDR1 and CDR2 (germline): MGHDK, SYGVNS. The ends were cut back, 6 bases at V and 2 bases at J, with 11 bases in the middle. CDR3 bases: TGTGCCAGCAGACGACCGGATCCCTACGAGCAGTACTTC. The encoded protein is CASRRPDPYEQYF.

This clone was counted a few times. DNA of the CDR3: TGTGCCAGCAGCGGCAGGACAGTGAACACTGAAGCTTTCTTT. It encodes CASSGRTVNTEAFF. V is TRBV6-5 and J is TRBJ1-1; maybe TRBD1 (6 bases). CDR3 size: 14 residues. With 6 bases removed from V and 0 bases from J, the gap between germline ends came to 11 bases. Germline V gene sequence: CDR1 MNHEY, CDR2 SVGAGI.

This chain links TRBV6-1 with TRBJ1-1; 9 bases map to TRBD1. CDR1 is MNHNS and CDR2 is SASEGT in the germline V gene. The CDR3 is made up of 18 amino acids. V shed 2 bases and J 0 bases; nucleotides not matched to a gene: 10. The CDR3 spells CASSEKRDRAPMNTEAFF. The DNA for the CDR3 is TGTGCCAGCAGTGAAAAAAGGGACAGGGCTCCGATGAACACTGAAGCTTTCTTT.

The gene calls are TRBV9 and TRBJ1-4; tentatively, D is TRBD1 (5 bases). Trimming shortened V by 4 bases and J by 8 bases, and 24 bases separated the two germline ends. Germline CDR1 is SGDLS and CDR2 is YYNGEE. The CDR3 is made up of 17 amino acids. The CDR3 sequence is CASSPAKRGLVGEKLFF. As DNA, the CDR3 is TGTGCCAGCAGCCCGGCTAAAAGGGGCTTAGTTGGCGAAAAACTGTTTTTT.

The CDR3 DNA follows: TGTGCCAGCAGCTTAGGGGGGCGGGGAGCAGATACGCAGTATTTT. It is translated as CASSLGGRGADTQYF. The rearrangement joins TRBV11-1 to TRBJ2-3; either TRBD1 or TRBD2 may supply D (6 bases each). The CDR3 has 15 amino acids. With 1 base removed from V and 4 bases from J, the gap between germline ends came to 12 bases. The V gene's germline CDR1 is SGHAT and CDR2 FQDESV (reference sequence).

Of note for this clone: This specimen includes other DNA sequences encoding the same CDR3. The J gene is TRBJ2-7, the V gene TRBV27; 9 positions agree with TRBD2. The CDR3 spans 14 residues. The V gene end was trimmed by 3 bases and the J gene end by 1 base; junction bases not matched to a gene: 1. Germline V gene sequence: CDR1 MNHEY, CDR2 SMNVEV (reference sequence). The chain's CDR3 is CASSFSGSSYEQYF. DNA of the CDR3: TGTGCCAGCAGTTTTAGCGGGAGTTCCTACGAGCAGTACTTC.

CDR3 region: CASTFVGVGTDTQYF. The CDR3 region has the DNA TGTGCCAGCACCTTTGTGGGAGTCGGTACAGATACGCAGTATTTT. The rearrangement joins TRBV28 to TRBJ2-3, with a possible D match to TRBD2 (5 bases). The germline V and J ends were trimmed by 7 bases and 3 bases, with 17 bases remaining between them. Germline V gene lookup returns CDR1 MDHEN and CDR2 SYDVKM. The CDR3 is 15 amino acids.

The chain recombines TRBV27 with TRBJ1-2; 9 positions agree with TRBD1. CDR3 length equals 15 residues. Germline CDR1 is MNHEY and CDR2 is SMNVEV (reference sequence). Losses at the gene ends were 6 bases for V and 6 bases for J; bases not matched to a gene: 11. Here the CDR3 reads CASRTGGVGQDGYTF. The CDR3 DNA sequence: TGTGCCAGCAGAACAGGGGGCGTAGGGCAAGATGGCTACACCTTC.

This clone was observed a single time. CDR3: CASSHPDLPGTYQETQYF. Written as DNA, the CDR3 is TGTGCCAGCAGCCACCCAGATCTACCCGGGACCTACCAAGAGACCCAGTACTTC. The chain couples TRBV4-2 to TRBJ2-5; D is perhaps TRBD1 or TRBD2 (5 bases each). Trimming stripped 3 bases from V and 0 bases from J, with 20 bases between. There are 18 residues in the CDR3. Germline CDR1 and CDR2: LGHNA and YNFKEQ.

The CDR3 DNA reads as TGTGCCAGCAGTTTACGAGGGGCAGGGGAGACCCAGTACTTC. This codes for CASSLRGAGETQYF. This chain uses TRBV27 with TRBJ2-5; D may be TRBD1 or TRBD2 (5 bases each). The length of the CDR3 is 14 residues. Germline assignment: CDR1 MNHEY and CDR2 SMNVEV (reference sequence). Trimming stripped 2 bases from V and 5 bases from J, with 12 bases between.

Note on this clone: The sample has other DNA sequences that encode this CDR3 too. The rearrangement links TRBV30 to TRBJ2-5; D unclear. V lost 3 bases to trimming and J lost 4 bases, with 3 bases between them. Germline CDR1 is GTSNPN and CDR2 is SVGIG (reference sequence). CDR3 size: 10 residues. In DNA, the CDR3 is TGTGCCTGGAGAGGAGAGACCCAGTACTTC. Protein product: CAWRGETQYF.

The chain has TRBV6-5 and TRBJ2-3; D uncertain. CDR1 is MNHEY, CDR2 SVGAGI, per germline. V was shortened by 5 bases and J by 4 bases, with 13 bases between the two germline ends. The CDR3 is 14 amino acids. The CDR3 sequence: CASSPDQRADTQYF. DNA of the CDR3: TGTGCCAGCAGTCCGGACCAGCGCGCAGATACGCAGTATTTT.

Turning to this clone: The same CDR3 is also encoded by other DNA sequences in this sample. The chain is built from TRBV27 and TRBJ2-7; unclear D gene. Trimming cost V 3 bases and J 2 bases, with 8 bases left between them. The CDR3 is made up of 13 amino acids. Germline CDR1 and CDR2: MNHEY and SMNVEV (reference sequence). The CDR3 DNA follows: TGTGCCAGCAGTTTGAGAGGAACCTACGAGCAGTACTTC. Translating gives CASSLRGTYEQYF.